The entry that follows covers one T cell receptor (beta chain) sequence. Its antigen is currently unknown. The data were obtained in a study of cytomegalovirus exposure and HLA in healthy donors. Study-wide points: A later examination showed that TCR association rates differed by HLA locus, with DRB1 most and HLA-C fewest. Rare TCR sequences dominated, though some public TCRs recurred in many donors.

The PCR ran on 60 Vbeta and 13 Jbeta primers. Profiling relied on immunoSEQ multiplex PCR, and the TCRdb table lists in-frame clones only, not all of them. The sample records about 94,000 clones, roughly three quarters being singletons. Germline trimming cut 6 bases from V and 6 bases from J; bases unmatched to any gene: 14. The length of the CDR3 is 17 residues. Germline-derived CDR1 and CDR2 are LNHDA and SQIVND (reference sequence). Sequencing was carried out using PBMCs. The receptor's source is a male donor in good health and CMV-seronegative. This sequence joins TRBV19 and TRBJ2-7, with TRBD2 identical over 13 bases. The CDR3 nucleotides read TGTGCCAGTAGCCACACTAGCGGGAGGGCCCGTCTCGGCGAGCAGTACTTC. Protein product: CASSHTSGRARLGEQYF.